This is a list of T cell receptor beta chains from one sample in a study of early T cells in non-severe SARS-CoV-2 infection. TCRdb reanalysed the 5' RACE reads using MiXCR and keeps one entry per CDR3 protein. The sample lists tens of thousands of distinct CDR3 sequences, about an eighth occurring once. Here the sequenced sample was whole blood, taken at baseline. These receptors were collected from an adult who was a healthcare worker with PCR-confirmed SARS-CoV-2 infection or an uninfected control (not recorded which). The CDR3 runs from the conserved cysteine through the conserved F or W.

TRBJ2-1 | TRBV28 | CASSFSPETGIDEQFF
TRBJ1-2 | TRBV24-1 | CATSDRTDVYGYTF
TRBJ1-1 | TRBV7-9 | CASSLDGTGWTEAFF
TRBJ2-3 | TRBV5-1 | CASSPLAETDTQYF
TRBJ2-7 | TRBV20-1 | CSAADYYEQYF
TRBJ2-7 | TRBV7-6 | CASSQRQGVHEQYF
TRBJ2-5 | TRBV11-2 | CASSLSETQYF
TRBJ2-7 | TRBV4-3 | CASSQDRGTYEQYF
TRBJ2-7 | TRBV28 | CASGARLYEQYF
TRBJ1-6 | TRBV2 | CASRGTGNIYNSPLHF
TRBJ2-5 | TRBV11-2 | CASSARTGGETQYF
TRBJ1-1 | TRBV28 | CASSLLSGGGTEAFF
TRBJ1-4 | TRBV4-1 | CASSQAVLGSEKLFF
TRBJ1-6 | TRBV6-1 | CASCEFPGTNNSPLHF
TRBJ2-3 | TRBV5-6 | CASSLLLRGRDTQYF